Shown below are 2 T cell receptor beta chains from a single sample sequenced in a study of T cell responses to AZD1222 COVID-19 vaccine. Some clones are missing from TCRdb's copy, which holds only in-frame ones; the method was immunoSEQ multiplex PCR. The sample holds over 100,000 clones; under 90% are singletons and the top ten take around 5.9%. The starting material was peripheral blood, obtained on day 0 of AZD1222 vaccination. The receptors come from an adult in good health.

The chain recombines TRBV11-2 with TRBJ2-7, with D perhaps assigned TRBD1 or TRBD2 (5 bases each). Germline values: CDR1 SGHAT, CDR2 FQNNGV. V lost 5 bases and J 6 bases, leaving 14 bases between the germline ends. This CDR3 region has 13 residues. The CDR3 region is CASSTQGAAEQYF. CDR3 DNA: TGTGCCAGCAGCACCCAGGGAGCGGCCGAGCAGTACTTC.

J is TRBJ2-5 and V is TRBV12-3 or TRBV12-4; TRBD2 is a possible D gene (6 bases). The CDR3 spans 13 residues. Trimming removed 6 bases at V and 5 bases at J, with 13 bases between. The CDR3 loop reads CASSSGLRETQYF. The CDR3 DNA reads TGTGCCAGCAGCTCGGGACTTAGGGAGACCCAGTACTTC.